This passage covers 5 T cell receptor beta chains from one sample sequenced in a study of blood T cell repertoires in COVID-19. Using immunoSEQ multiplex PCR, the repertoire was profiled, and TCRdb retains in-frame clones only, with some absent. The table shows about 200,000 clones, with about four fifths occurring only once. What was sequenced was peripheral blood. Receptor source: a woman in her forties or fifties with acute or convalescent COVID-19.

CDR3 bases: TGTGCCACCAGTGATAACAGGGGATTTAGGACCGGGGAGCTGTTTTTT. Its translation is CATSDNRGFRTGELFF. The gene calls are TRBV24-1 and TRBJ2-2; TRBD1 aligns across 7 bases. V was pared by 3 bases and J by 5 bases, with 8 bases of the junction left unmatched. CDR3 size: 16 residues. CDR1 is KGHDR, CDR2 SFDVKD, per germline.

CDR3 in amino acids: CASSFPGQRSGNTIYF. The CDR3 bases are TGTGCCAGCAGCTTTCCGGGACAGCGCTCTGGAAACACCATATATTTT. This sequence joins TRBV5-6 and TRBJ1-3, with 7 bases fitting TRBD1. J lost 0 bases, V lost 2 bases, and 5 bases had no gene match. This CDR3 has 16 amino acids. CDR1 and CDR2 from the germline V gene are SGHDT and YYEEEE.

This chain joins TRBV11-2 and TRBJ2-5; TRBD2 is a possible D gene (5 bases). V lost 0 bases to trimming and J lost 4 bases, with 15 bases between them. The CDR3 loop spans 16 amino acids. CDR1 is SGHAT, CDR2 FQNNGV, per germline. The CDR3 DNA reads TGTGCCAGCAGCTTAGATTGGGAGACAACGGGAGAGACCCAGTACTTC. It specifies CASSLDWETTGETQYF. The whole variable domain, remainder taken from reference TRBV11-2 and TRBJ2-5, is EAGVAQSPRYKIIEKRQSVAFWCNPISGHATLYWYQQILGQGPKLLIQFQNNGVVDDSQLPKDRFSAERLKGVDSTLKIQPAKLEDSAVYLCASSLDWETTGETQYFGPGTRLLVL.

The chain employs TRBV28 and TRBJ1-2, with 7 bases matching TRBD1. Germline V gene sequence: CDR1 MDHEN, CDR2 SYDVKM. This CDR3 has 13 residues. With 6 bases clipped from V and 2 bases from J, the junction kept 3 bases outside the gene matches. The DNA for the CDR3 is TGTGCCAGCAGAACCAGGGGGAACTATGGCTACACCTTC. As protein: CASRTRGNYGYTF.

The chain uses TRBV28 and TRBJ2-7; perhaps TRBD2 as D (5 bases). The V end lost 4 bases, the J end lost 2 bases, and 12 bases lay between the germline ends. Germline V gives CDR1 MDHEN, CDR2 SYDVKM. CDR3 length equals 14 residues. CDR3 sequence (DNA): TGTGCCAGCAGTTCGAGCTGGGGAGCCTACGAGCAGTACTTC. It specifies CASSSSWGAYEQYF.